The clone carrying this T cell receptor beta chain appeared a few times. Time point here: newly diagnosed GD, antithyroid drugs for less than 3 months. PBMCs were the source of the RNA used for TCR sequencing. The data are from a study of regulatory T cells in long-lasting Graves disease. V shed 0 bases and J shed 9 bases, with 14 bases lying between them. The V gene's germline CDR1 is GTSNPN and CDR2 SVGIG (reference sequence). The CDR3 is made up of 14 amino acids. Construction of the TCR beta libraries employed iRepertoire HTBI primers in conjunction with Arm-PCR of CDR3 regions. MiXCR was run by TCRdb on the multiplex PCR reads, yielding one entry per CDR3 protein. The sample includes about 440,000 distinct CDR3 sequences, just under 15% of them seen just once. The same sample was also used in a study of T cells in Graves' hyperthyroidism and ophthalmopathy.

The chain has TRBV30 and TRBJ2-2; D unresolved. Sequences were derived from peripheral blood mononuclear cells (PBMCs), sampled at new diagnosis, from a patient treated with antithyroid drugs. The TCR originated in a woman between 25 and 40 years old with Graves disease. CDR3 coding DNA: TGTGCCTGGAGTGTACCAAGTATTCCCAGGGAGCTGTTTTTT. Protein product: CAWSVPSIPRELFF.